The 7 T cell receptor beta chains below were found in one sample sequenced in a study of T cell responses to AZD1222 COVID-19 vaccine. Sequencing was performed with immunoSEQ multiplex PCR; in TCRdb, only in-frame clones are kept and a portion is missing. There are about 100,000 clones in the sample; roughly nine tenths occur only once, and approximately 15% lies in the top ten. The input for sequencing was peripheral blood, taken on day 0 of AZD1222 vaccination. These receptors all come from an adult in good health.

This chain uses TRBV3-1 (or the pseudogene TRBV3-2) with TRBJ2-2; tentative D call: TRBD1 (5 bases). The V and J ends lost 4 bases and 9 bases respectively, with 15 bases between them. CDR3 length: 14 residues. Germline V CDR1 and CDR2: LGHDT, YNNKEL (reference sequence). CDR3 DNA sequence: TGTGCCAGCAGCCTTAATCTAGGGGAACGGGAGCTGTTTTTT. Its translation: CASSLNLGERELFF.

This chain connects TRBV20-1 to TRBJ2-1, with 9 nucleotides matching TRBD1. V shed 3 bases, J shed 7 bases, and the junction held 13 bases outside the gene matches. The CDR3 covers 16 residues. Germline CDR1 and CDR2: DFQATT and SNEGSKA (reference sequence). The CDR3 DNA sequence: TGCAGTGCTAGTTCGCCTCCGGGACAGGGACGGAATGAGCAGTTCTTC. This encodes CSASSPPGQGRNEQFF.

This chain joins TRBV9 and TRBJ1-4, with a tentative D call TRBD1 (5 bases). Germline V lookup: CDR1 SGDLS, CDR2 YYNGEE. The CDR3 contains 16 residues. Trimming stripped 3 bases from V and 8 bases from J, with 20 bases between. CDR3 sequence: CASSGKGRGVAEKLFF. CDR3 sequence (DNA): TGTGCCAGCAGCGGCAAGGGACGTGGGGTAGCGGAAAAACTGTTTTTT.

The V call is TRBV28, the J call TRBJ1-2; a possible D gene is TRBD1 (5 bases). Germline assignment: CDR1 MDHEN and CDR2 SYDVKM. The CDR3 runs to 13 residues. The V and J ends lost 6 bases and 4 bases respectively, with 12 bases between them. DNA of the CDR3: TGTGCCAGCAGCCAACAGGCCAGCTATGGCTACACCTTC. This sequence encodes CASSQQASYGYTF.

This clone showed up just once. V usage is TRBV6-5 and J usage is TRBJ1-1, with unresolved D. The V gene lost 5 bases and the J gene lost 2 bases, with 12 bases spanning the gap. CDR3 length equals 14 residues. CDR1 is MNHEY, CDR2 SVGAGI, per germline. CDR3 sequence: CASSMHERNTEAFF. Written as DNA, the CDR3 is TGTGCCAGCAGTATGCACGAGAGAAACACTGAAGCTTTCTTT.

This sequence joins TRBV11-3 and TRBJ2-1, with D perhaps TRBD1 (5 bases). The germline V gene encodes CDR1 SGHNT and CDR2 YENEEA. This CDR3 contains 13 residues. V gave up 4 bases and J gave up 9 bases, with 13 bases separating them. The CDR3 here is CASSSLGQIEQFF. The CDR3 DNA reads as TGTGCCAGCAGCTCCCTGGGGCAAATTGAGCAGTTCTTC.

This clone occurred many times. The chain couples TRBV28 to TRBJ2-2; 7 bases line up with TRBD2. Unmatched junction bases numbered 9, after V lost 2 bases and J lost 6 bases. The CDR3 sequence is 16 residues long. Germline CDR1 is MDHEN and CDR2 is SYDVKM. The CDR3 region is CASSLQGRAPAGELFF. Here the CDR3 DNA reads TGTGCCAGCAGTTTACAAGGGAGGGCCCCGGCCGGGGAGCTGTTTTTT. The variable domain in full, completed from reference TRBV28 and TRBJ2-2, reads DVKVTQSSRYLVKRTGEKVFLECVQDMDHENMFWYRQDPGLGLRLIYFSYDVKMKEKGDIPEGYSVSREKKERFSLILESASTNQTSMYLCASSLQGRAPAGELFFGEGSRLTVL.